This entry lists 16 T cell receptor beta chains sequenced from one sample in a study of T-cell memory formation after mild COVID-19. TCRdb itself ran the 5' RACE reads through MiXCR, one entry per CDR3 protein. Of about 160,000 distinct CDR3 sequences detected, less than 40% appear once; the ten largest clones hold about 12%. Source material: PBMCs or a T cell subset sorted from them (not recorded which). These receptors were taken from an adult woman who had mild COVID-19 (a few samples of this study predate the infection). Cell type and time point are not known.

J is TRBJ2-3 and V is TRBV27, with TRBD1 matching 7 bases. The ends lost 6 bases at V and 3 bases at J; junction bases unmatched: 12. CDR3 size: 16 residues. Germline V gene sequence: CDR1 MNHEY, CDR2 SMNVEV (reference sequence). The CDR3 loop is CASSPRQGGGTDTQYF. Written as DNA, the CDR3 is TGTGCCAGCAGCCCCCGACAGGGTGGGGGTACAGATACGCAGTATTTT.

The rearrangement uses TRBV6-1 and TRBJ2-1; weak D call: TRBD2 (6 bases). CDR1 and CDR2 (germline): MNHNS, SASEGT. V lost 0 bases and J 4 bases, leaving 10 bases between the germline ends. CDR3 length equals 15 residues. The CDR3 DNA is TGTGCCAGCAGTGAAGCTCGCGGGATTTACAATGAGCAGTTCTTC. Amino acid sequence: CASSEARGIYNEQFF.

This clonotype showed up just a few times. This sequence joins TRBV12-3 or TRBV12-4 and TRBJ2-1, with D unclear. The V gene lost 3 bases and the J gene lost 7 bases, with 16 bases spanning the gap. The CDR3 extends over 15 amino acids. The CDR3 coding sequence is TGTGCCAGCAGTTTCCGGGCCTCGATCCCAAATGAGCAGTTCTTC. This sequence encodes CASSFRASIPNEQFF.

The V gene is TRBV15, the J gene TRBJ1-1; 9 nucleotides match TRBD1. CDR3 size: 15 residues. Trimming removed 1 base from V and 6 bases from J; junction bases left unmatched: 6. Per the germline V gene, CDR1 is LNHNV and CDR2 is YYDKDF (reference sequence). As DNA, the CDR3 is TGTGCCACCAGCAGAGGGGACAGGGTAATCTCTGAAGCTTTCTTT. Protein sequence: CATSRGDRVISEAFF.

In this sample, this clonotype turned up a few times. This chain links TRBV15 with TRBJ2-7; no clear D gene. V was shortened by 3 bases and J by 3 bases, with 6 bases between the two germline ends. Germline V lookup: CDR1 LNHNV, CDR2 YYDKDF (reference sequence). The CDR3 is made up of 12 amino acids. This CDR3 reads CATSSYNYEQYF. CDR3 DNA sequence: TGTGCCACCAGCAGCTACAACTACGAGCAGTACTTC.

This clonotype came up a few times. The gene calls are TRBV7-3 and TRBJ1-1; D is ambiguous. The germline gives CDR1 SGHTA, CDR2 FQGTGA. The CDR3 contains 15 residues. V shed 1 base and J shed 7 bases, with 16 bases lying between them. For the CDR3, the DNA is TGTGCCAGCAGCTTAAAAGGAGCAACATCGGGTGAAGCTTTCTTT. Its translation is CASSLKGATSGEAFF.

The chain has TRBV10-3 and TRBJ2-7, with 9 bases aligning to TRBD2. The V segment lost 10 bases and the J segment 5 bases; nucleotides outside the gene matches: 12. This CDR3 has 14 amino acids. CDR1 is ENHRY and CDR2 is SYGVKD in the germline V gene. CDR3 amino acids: CATALAGEMNEQYF. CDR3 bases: TGTGCCACCGCTTTAGCGGGAGAAATGAACGAGCAGTACTTC.

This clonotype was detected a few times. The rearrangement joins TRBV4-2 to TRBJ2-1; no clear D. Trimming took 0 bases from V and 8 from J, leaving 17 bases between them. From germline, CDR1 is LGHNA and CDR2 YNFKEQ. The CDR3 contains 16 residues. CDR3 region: CASSQDLGSQAHEQFF. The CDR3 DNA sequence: TGTGCCAGCAGCCAAGATCTAGGTAGCCAGGCGCATGAGCAGTTCTTC.

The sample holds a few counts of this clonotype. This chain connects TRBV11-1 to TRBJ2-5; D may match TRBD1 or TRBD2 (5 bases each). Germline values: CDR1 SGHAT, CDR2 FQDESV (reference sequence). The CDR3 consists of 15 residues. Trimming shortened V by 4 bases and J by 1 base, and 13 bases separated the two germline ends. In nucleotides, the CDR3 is TGTGCCAGCAGCTGGGTCGTCGGGGCCCAAGAGACCCAGTACTTC. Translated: CASSWVVGAQETQYF.

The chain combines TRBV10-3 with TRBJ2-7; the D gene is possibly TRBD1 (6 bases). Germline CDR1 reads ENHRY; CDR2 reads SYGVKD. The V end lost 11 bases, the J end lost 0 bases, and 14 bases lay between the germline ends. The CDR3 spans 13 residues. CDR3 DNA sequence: TGTGCCGTGGGGTGGGACAACTCCTACGAGCAGTACTTC. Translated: CAVGWDNSYEQYF.

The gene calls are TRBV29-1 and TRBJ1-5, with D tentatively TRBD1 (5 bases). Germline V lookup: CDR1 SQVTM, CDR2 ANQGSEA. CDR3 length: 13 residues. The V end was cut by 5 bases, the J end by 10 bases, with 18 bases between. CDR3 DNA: TGCAGCGTTAGTAACAGGACCGCCGGTCCCCAGCATTTT. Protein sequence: CSVSNRTAGPQHF.

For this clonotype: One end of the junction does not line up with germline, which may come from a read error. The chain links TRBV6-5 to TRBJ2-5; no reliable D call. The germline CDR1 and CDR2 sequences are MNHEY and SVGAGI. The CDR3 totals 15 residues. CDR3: CVSSPKLQPWETQYF. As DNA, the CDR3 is TGTGTCAGCAGCCCGAAGTTACAACCGTGGGAGACCCAGTACTTC.

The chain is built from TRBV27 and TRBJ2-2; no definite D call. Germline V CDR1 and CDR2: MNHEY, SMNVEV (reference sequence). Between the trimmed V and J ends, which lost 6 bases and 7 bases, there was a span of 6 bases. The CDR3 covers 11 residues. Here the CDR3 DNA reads TGTGCCAGCAGGAAGAACGGGGAGCTGTTTTTT. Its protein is CASRKNGELFF.

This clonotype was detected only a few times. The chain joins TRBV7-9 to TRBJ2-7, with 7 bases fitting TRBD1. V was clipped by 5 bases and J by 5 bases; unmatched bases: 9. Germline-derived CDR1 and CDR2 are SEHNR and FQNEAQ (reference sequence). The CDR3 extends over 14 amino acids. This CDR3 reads CASSPLQGIDEQYF. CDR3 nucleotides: TGTGCCAGCAGCCCATTACAGGGGATTGACGAGCAGTACTTC. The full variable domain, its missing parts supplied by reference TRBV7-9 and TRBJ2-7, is DTGVSQNPRHKITKRGQNVTFRCDPISEHNRLYWYRQTLGQGPEFLTYFQNEAQLEKSRLLSDRFSAERPKGSFSTLEIQRTEQGDSAMYLCASSPLQGIDEQYFGPGTRLTVT.

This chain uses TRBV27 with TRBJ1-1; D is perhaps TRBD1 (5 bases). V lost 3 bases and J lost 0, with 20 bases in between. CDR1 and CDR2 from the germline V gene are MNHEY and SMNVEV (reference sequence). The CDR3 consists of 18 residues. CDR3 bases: TGTGCCAGCAGTTTCACCGGGGGGAGCCTTATTATGAACACTGAAGCTTTCTTT. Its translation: CASSFTGGSLIMNTEAFF.

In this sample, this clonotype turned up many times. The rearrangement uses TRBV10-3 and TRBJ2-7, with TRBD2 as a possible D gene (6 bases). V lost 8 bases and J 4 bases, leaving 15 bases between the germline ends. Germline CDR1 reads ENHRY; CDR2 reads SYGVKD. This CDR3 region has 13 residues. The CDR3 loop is CAIGRELDYEQYF. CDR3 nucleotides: TGTGCCATCGGACGGGAGCTGGATTACGAGCAGTACTTC.